This entry lists 18 T cell receptor beta chains sequenced from one sample in a study of T cell changes during pregnancy in multiple sclerosis. Profiled with immunoSEQ multiplex PCR; TCRdb holds only in-frame clones, not every one. The data hold about 110,000 clones, with 90% to 95% observed a single time. Here the sequenced sample was peripheral blood, taken in the third trimester of pregnancy. The receptors were sampled from a female donor with multiple sclerosis, enrolled in a pregnancy study.

The chain carries TRBV2 and TRBJ1-5; 8 bases map to TRBD1. V lost 6 bases, J lost 3 bases, and 4 bases stayed unmatched. The CDR3 is 14 amino acids. Germline V gene data show CDR1 as SNHLY and CDR2 as FYNNEI. The CDR3 region is CASRDRVPNQPQHF. As DNA, the CDR3 is TGTGCCAGCAGGGACAGGGTCCCCAATCAGCCCCAGCATTTT.

The chain has TRBV6-5 and TRBJ1-5; D is unclear. CDR1 and CDR2 from the germline V gene are MNHEY and SVGAGI. This CDR3 is 14 amino acids long. V lost 4 bases, J lost 4 bases, and 11 bases lay in between. Written as DNA, the CDR3 is TGTGCCAGCAGTTCCCCCGGGTCGAATCAGCCCCAGCATTTT. This sequence encodes CASSSPGSNQPQHF.

The rearrangement joins TRBV11-1 to TRBJ2-7; TRBD2 agrees at 8 bases. The CDR3 extends over 16 amino acids. J lost 3 bases, V lost 5 bases, and 12 bases had no gene match. Germline-derived CDR1 and CDR2 are SGHAT and FQDESV (reference sequence). CDR3 loop: CASSPGTRTAFYEQYF. The CDR3 nucleotides read TGTGCCAGCAGCCCCGGGACTAGAACCGCCTTCTACGAGCAGTACTTC. The variable domain in full, with the rest retrieved from reference TRBV11-1 and TRBJ2-7, is EAEVAQSPRYKITEKSQAVAFWCDPISGHATLYWYRQILGQGPELLVQFQDESVVDDSQLPKDRFSAERLKGVDSTLKIQPAELGDSAMYLCASSPGTRTAFYEQYFGPGTRLTVT.

This chain joins TRBV7-9 and TRBJ1-4; 8 bases align to TRBD1. CDR1 SEHNR and CDR2 FQNEAQ come from the germline V gene (reference sequence). The ends lost 1 base at V and 11 bases at J; junction bases unmatched: 6. There are 14 residues in the CDR3. CDR3 nucleotide sequence: TGTGCCAGCAGCTTAGGGACAGGGTATGGGAAACTGTTTTTT. Translating gives CASSLGTGYGKLFF.

This chain links TRBV9 with TRBJ2-7, with a tentative D call TRBD2 (6 bases). Per the germline V gene, CDR1 is SGDLS and CDR2 is YYNGEE. Trimming took 3 bases from V and 2 from J, leaving 21 bases between them. The CDR3 is 17 amino acids. CDR3 sequence (DNA): TGTGCCAGCAGCGCCGGAGGAGGGGAGAGTAGCCCCTACGAGCAGTACTTC. This translates into CASSAGGGESSPYEQYF.

V and J are TRBV19 and TRBJ2-7; D unclear. With 2 bases removed from V and 3 bases from J, the gap between germline ends came to 11 bases. Per germline, CDR1 LNHDA and CDR2 SQIVND (reference sequence). The CDR3 length is 14 residues. The CDR3 is CASSISSRSYEQYF. In nucleotides, the CDR3 is TGTGCCAGTAGTATATCCTCCCGGAGCTACGAGCAGTACTTC.

V gene TRBV30 combines with J gene TRBJ2-7, with D possibly TRBD2 on 5 matching bases. The V gene lost 0 bases and the J gene lost 2 bases, with 8 bases spanning the gap. The CDR3 consists of 13 residues. Germline V gene lookup returns CDR1 GTSNPN and CDR2 SVGIG (reference sequence). CDR3 sequence: CAWSVRGAYEQYF. The CDR3 DNA follows: TGTGCCTGGAGTGTACGGGGAGCCTACGAGCAGTACTTC.

The chain links TRBV7-2 to TRBJ1-2; 7 nucleotides agree with TRBD1. This CDR3 spans 14 amino acids. Unmatched junction bases numbered 7, after V lost 5 bases and J lost 4 bases. In germline, CDR1 is SGHTA, CDR2 FQGNSA. Here the CDR3 DNA reads TGTGCCAGCAGCCCCCGTAGGGACAGCTATGGCTACACCTTC. Translated: CASSPRRDSYGYTF.

V and J are TRBV13 and TRBJ2-6; the D is unclear. Looked up from germline, CDR1 is PRHDT and CDR2 is FYEKMQ (reference sequence). This CDR3 has 17 amino acids. V lost 4 bases and J 0 bases, leaving 13 bases between the germline ends. CDR3 sequence reads: CASSSPSGLSGANVLTF. The CDR3 DNA follows: TGTGCCAGCAGCTCTCCGTCTGGCCTCTCTGGGGCCAACGTCCTGACTTTC. The full variable domain, in which reference TRBV13 and TRBJ2-6 provide the parts outside the CDR3, is AAGVIQSPRHLIKEKRETATLKCYPIPRHDTVYWYQQGPGQDPQFLISFYEKMQSDKGSIPDRFSAQQFSDYHSELNMSSLELGDSALYFCASSSPSGLSGANVLTFGAGSRLTVL.

The chain uses TRBV11-1 and TRBJ2-3; the D gene is possibly TRBD2 (5 bases). This CDR3 is 16 amino acids long. V lost 1 base, J lost 5 bases, and 16 bases lay in between. Germline values: CDR1 SGHAT, CDR2 FQDESV (reference sequence). The CDR3 coding sequence is TGTGCCAGCAGCTTAGGTCTGGACCCACGGGAAGATACGCAGTATTTT. Protein: CASSLGLDPREDTQYF.

The chain recombines TRBV14 with TRBJ1-6, with D hard to call. The germline V and J ends were trimmed by 0 bases and 9 bases, with 12 bases remaining between them. The CDR3 spans 15 residues. Germline CDR1 reads SGHDN; CDR2 reads FVKESK. The CDR3 DNA is TGTGCCAGCAGCCAAGATAACAGAAGGATTTCACCCCTCCACTTT. Translated, it gives CASSQDNRRISPLHF.

This clone was counted once. This chain connects TRBV30 to TRBJ1-5; TRBD1 matches at 7 bases. The V gene end was trimmed by 5 bases and the J gene end by 6 bases; junction bases not matched to a gene: 13. CDR1 is GTSNPN, CDR2 SVGIG, per germline (reference sequence). The CDR3 runs to 15 residues. The CDR3 sequence: CAWDGPGTAIQPQHF. DNA of the CDR3: TGTGCCTGGGACGGCCCCGGGACAGCTATTCAGCCCCAGCATTTT.

This chain uses TRBV9 with TRBJ2-1; 10 nucleotides line up with TRBD2. The CDR3 is 18 amino acids. The V gene end was trimmed by 0 bases and the J gene end by 3 bases; junction bases not matched to a gene: 9. CDR1 and CDR2 (germline): SGDLS, YYNGEE. CDR3 region: CASSVVTLAGANYNEQFF. CDR3 nucleotides: TGTGCCAGCAGCGTAGTGACCCTAGCGGGGGCGAACTACAATGAGCAGTTCTTC.

In DNA form, the CDR3 reads TGTGCCAGCAGTTACGGGGGGAGCGGGACGTCCTACGAGCAGTACTTC. Translating gives CASSYGGSGTSYEQYF. V and J are TRBV6-5 and TRBJ2-7; 7 bases align to TRBD2. The V and J ends lost 2 bases and 1 base, in that order; junction bases with no gene match: 8. The CDR3 runs to 16 residues. The germline V gene encodes CDR1 MNHEY and CDR2 SVGAGI.

This clone came up once. V is TRBV18 and J is TRBJ1-2; D is undetermined. Trimming cost V 6 bases and J 4 bases, with 15 bases left between them. CDR1 and CDR2 from the germline V gene are KGHSH and LQKENI. CDR3 length equals 14 residues. Written as DNA, the CDR3 is TGTGCCAGCTCCCCGGTAGGAGAACTCTATGGCTACACCTTC. Translation gives CASSPVGELYGYTF. The full variable domain, rest sourced from reference TRBV18 and TRBJ1-2, is NAGVMQNPRHLVRRRGQEARLRCSPMKGHSHVYWYRQLPEEGLKFMVYLQKENIIDESGMPKERFSAEFPKEGPSILRIQQVVRGDSAAYFCASSPVGELYGYTFGSGTRLTVV.

This chain links TRBV18 with TRBJ1-3; D remains ambiguous. From germline, CDR1 is KGHSH and CDR2 LQKENI. The germline V and J ends were trimmed by 0 bases and 0 bases, with 12 bases remaining between them. The CDR3 runs 17 residues. The CDR3 is CASSPPGGLVSGNTIYF. The CDR3 DNA follows: TGTGCCAGCTCACCACCCGGAGGGCTTGTCTCTGGAAACACCATATATTTT. The full variable domain, rest sourced from reference TRBV18 and TRBJ1-3, is NAGVMQNPRHLVRRRGQEARLRCSPMKGHSHVYWYRQLPEEGLKFMVYLQKENIIDESGMPKERFSAEFPKEGPSILRIQQVVRGDSAAYFCASSPPGGLVSGNTIYFGEGSWLTVV.

The chain links TRBV9 to TRBJ1-3; D is unclear. The CDR3 consists of 14 residues. CDR1 and CDR2 from the germline V gene are SGDLS and YYNGEE. Deletions cut 0 bases from V and 8 bases from J, with 12 bases between. CDR3 DNA: TGTGCCAGCAGCGTAGGGCCAGGCGGGGACACCATATATTTT. Residues: CASSVGPGGDTIYF.

The chain is built from TRBV10-2 and TRBJ2-7, with 7 bases aligning to TRBD2. The CDR3 has 13 residues. CDR1 and CDR2 from the germline V gene are WSHSY and SAAADI. The V and J ends lost 2 bases and 2 bases, in that order; junction bases with no gene match: 0. CDR3 coding DNA: TGCGCCAGCAGTGAGGGACTAGCCTACGAGCAGTACTTC. Its translation is CASSEGLAYEQYF.